Described below is a single TCR beta chain sequence and its context. The antigen is not known. Measured with immunoSEQ multiplex PCR; TCRdb has only the in-frame clones, and not every one. Found here are around 100,000 clones, approximately 86% of them singletons; the top ten hold 3.3%. The data stem from a study of T cell responses to AZD1222 COVID-19 vaccine. General study findings and limits: Clonal diversity was possibly underestimated; the donors were predominantly white British and more often female.

This CDR3 has 20 amino acids. Trimming took 3 bases from V and 1 from J, leaving 26 bases between them. Germline CDR1 SGHNT, CDR2 YYREEE (reference sequence). The sequencing used peripheral blood, collected 28 days after the second dose of the MenACWY control vaccine. This sequence joins TRBV5-4 and TRBJ2-1, with D hard to call. The receptor comes from an adult who received the MenACWY meningococcal vaccine as a control. The DNA of the CDR3 is TGTGCCAGCAGCTCTGGCCTCCCGCGGCCGACCACCCATTCCTACAATGAGCAGTTCTTC. Protein sequence: CASSSGLPRPTTHSYNEQFF.